One sample yielded the 10 T cell receptor beta chains listed below, sequenced in a study of T-cell reconstitution after alpha-beta-depleted transplantation in children. Unique molecular identifiers were incorporated when the TCRbeta library was constructed. One entry per CDR3 protein results from TCRdb running MiXCR on the PCR reads. The sample holds some 600,000 distinct CDR3 sequences, over 10% seen once. The sample here was PBMCs, mostly from graft donor cells, taken 360 days after TCRalphabeta/CD19-depleted stem cell transplant. The receptors here all came from a male patient younger than 18 who had a stem cell transplant for acute myeloid leukemia, so the T cells may come from the graft donor.

As for this clonotype: The conserved closing phenylalanine or tryptophan is absent in this CDR3, likely reflecting a read error. This chain joins TRBV29-1 and TRBJ2-1; TRBD2 matches at 11 bases. The V gene's germline CDR1 is SQVTM and CDR2 ANQGSEA. The CDR3 has 15 residues. V gave up 1 base and J gave up 3 bases; unmatched junction bases: 2. CDR3 in DNA: TGCAGCGTTGAAGGGACTAGCGGGCACTACAATGAGCAGTTCTGC. Encoded protein: CSVEGTSGHYNEQFC.

The V gene is TRBV25-1, the J gene TRBJ1-5; D might be TRBD1 (6 bases). The CDR3 spans 14 residues. Per the germline V gene, CDR1 is MGHDK and CDR2 is SYGVNS. Trimming stripped 4 bases from V and 6 bases from J, with 13 bases between. CDR3 loop: CASSVGQGFQPQHF. The CDR3 DNA reads TGTGCCAGCAGTGTCGGGCAGGGGTTTCAGCCCCAGCATTTT.

The rearrangement joins TRBV9 to TRBJ2-1, with 7 bases that match TRBD2. V gave up 0 bases and J gave up 8 bases; unmatched junction bases: 11. Germline V gives CDR1 SGDLS, CDR2 YYNGEE. The CDR3 spans 16 residues. The chain's CDR3 is CASSVATRLAQDEQFF. In nucleotides, the CDR3 is TGTGCCAGCAGCGTAGCTACGAGACTAGCCCAGGATGAGCAGTTCTTC. The variable domain in full, completed from reference TRBV9 and TRBJ2-1, reads DSGVTQTPKHLITATGQRVTLRCSPRSGDLSVYWYQQSLDQGLQFLIQYYNGEERAKGNILERFSAQQFPDLHSELNLSSLELGDSALYFCASSVATRLAQDEQFFGPGTRLTVL.

The chain has TRBV4-3 and TRBJ2-5; 10 nucleotides match TRBD2. CDR1 is LGHNA and CDR2 is YSLEER in the germline V gene. The CDR3 is 15 residues long. After removal of 0 bases from V and 6 bases from J, the junction contained 4 bases not matched to a gene. CDR3 in amino acids: CASSQDEREGKTQYF. As DNA, the CDR3 is TGCGCCAGCAGCCAAGATGAGCGGGAGGGGAAGACCCAGTACTTC.

This clonotype occurred a few times. The V call is TRBV12-3 or TRBV12-4, the J call TRBJ1-5; TRBD1 agrees at 9 bases. V trimming: 6 bases; J trimming: 1 base; junction bases outside the gene matches: 4. This CDR3 region has 15 residues. The CDR3 reads CASRRTGESNQPQHF. The CDR3 nucleotides are TGTGCCAGCAGGCGGACAGGGGAGAGCAATCAGCCCCAGCATTTT.

This clonotype has ten or more counts. This chain's CDR3 is CSVDASGLSGANVLTF. The DNA of the CDR3 is TGCAGCGTTGACGCTAGCGGGCTCTCTGGGGCCAACGTCCTGACTTTC. The chain employs TRBV29-1 and TRBJ2-6, with TRBD2 identical over 8 bases. CDR1 is SQVTM and CDR2 is ANQGSEA in the germline V gene. V shed 3 bases, J shed 0 bases, and the junction held 4 bases outside the gene matches. The CDR3 extends over 16 amino acids.

This clonotype was recorded a few times. This chain links TRBV24-1 with TRBJ2-1; 13 positions match TRBD2. This CDR3 is 17 amino acids long. In germline, CDR1 is KGHDR, CDR2 SFDVKD. V was clipped by 1 base and J by 7 bases; unmatched bases: 6. CDR3 protein: CATSDFRLAGGLNEQFF. The CDR3 DNA sequence: TGTGCCACCAGTGATTTCCGACTAGCGGGAGGTCTGAATGAGCAGTTCTTC.

This clonotype was recorded many times. The chain links TRBV6-1 to TRBJ2-1; 11 nucleotides align to TRBD2. V lost 6 bases and J lost 5; bases outside the gene matches: 6. CDR1 and CDR2 from the germline V gene are MNHNS and SASEGT. The CDR3 is 15 amino acids. The CDR3 region has the DNA TGTGCCAGCAGCCCACTAGCGGGAGTTGACAATGAGCAGTTCTTC. Its translation is CASSPLAGVDNEQFF.

This clonotype has only one observation. The chain carries TRBV11-2 and TRBJ2-1, with no clear D. V lost 1 base to trimming and J lost 6 bases, with 10 bases between them. CDR1 and CDR2 from the germline V gene are SGHAT and FQNNGV. CDR3 length equals 14 residues. The CDR3 nucleotides are TGTGCCAGCAGCTTAGGTGCGGTAGCCAATGAGCAGTTCTTC. Its protein product is CASSLGAVANEQFF. The full variable domain, its missing parts supplied by reference TRBV11-2 and TRBJ2-1, is EAGVAQSPRYKIIEKRQSVAFWCNPISGHATLYWYQQILGQGPKLLIQFQNNGVVDDSQLPKDRFSAERLKGVDSTLKIQPAKLEDSAVYLCASSLGAVANEQFFGPGTRLTVL.

The genes are TRBV20-1 and TRBJ1-5; D is perhaps TRBD1 (6 bases). Per the germline V gene, CDR1 is DFQATT and CDR2 is SNEGSKA (reference sequence). Trimming cost V 3 bases and J 7 bases, with 13 bases left between them. The CDR3 extends over 13 amino acids. This CDR3 is CSASGRGNQPQHF. The DNA of the CDR3 is TGCAGTGCTAGCGGCAGGGGTAACCAGCCCCAGCATTTT.